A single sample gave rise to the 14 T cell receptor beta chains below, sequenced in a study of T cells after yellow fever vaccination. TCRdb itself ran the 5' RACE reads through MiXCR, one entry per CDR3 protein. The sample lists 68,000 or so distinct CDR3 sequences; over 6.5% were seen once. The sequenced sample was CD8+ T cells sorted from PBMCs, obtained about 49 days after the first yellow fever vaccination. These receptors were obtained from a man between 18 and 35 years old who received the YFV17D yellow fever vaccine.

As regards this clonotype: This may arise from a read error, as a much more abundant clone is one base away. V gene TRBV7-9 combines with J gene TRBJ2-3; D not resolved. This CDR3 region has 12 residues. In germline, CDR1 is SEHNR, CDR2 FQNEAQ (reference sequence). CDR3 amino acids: CASSQFTDAQYF. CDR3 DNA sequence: TGTGCCAGCAGCCAATTCACAGATGCGCAGTATTTT.

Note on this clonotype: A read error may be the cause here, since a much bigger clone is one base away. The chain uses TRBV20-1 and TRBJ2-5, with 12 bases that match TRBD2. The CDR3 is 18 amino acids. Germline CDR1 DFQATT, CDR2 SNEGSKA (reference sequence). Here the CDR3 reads CCARDRLAGGLGGETQYF. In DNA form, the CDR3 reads TGCTGTGCTAGAGACCGGCTAGCGGGGGGGCTAGGTGGAGAGACCCAGTACTTC.

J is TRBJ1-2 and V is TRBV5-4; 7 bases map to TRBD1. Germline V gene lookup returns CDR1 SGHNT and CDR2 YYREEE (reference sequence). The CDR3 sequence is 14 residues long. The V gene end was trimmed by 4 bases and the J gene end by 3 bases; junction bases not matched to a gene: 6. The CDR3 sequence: CASSPADRHYGYTF. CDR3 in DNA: TGTGCCAGCAGCCCGGCGGACAGGCACTATGGCTACACCTTC.

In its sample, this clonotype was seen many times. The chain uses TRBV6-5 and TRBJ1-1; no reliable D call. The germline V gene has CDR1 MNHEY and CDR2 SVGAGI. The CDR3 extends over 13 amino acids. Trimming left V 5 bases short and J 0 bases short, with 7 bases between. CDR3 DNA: TGTGCCAGCAGTCACCACTTGAACACTGAAGCTTTCTTT. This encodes CASSHHLNTEAFF.

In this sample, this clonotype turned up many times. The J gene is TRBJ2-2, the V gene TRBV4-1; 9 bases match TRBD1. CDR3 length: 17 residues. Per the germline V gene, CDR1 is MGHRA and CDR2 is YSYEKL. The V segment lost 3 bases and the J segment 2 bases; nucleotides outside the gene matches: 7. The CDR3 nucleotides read TGCGCCAGCAGCCAGACGGGGACAGGGCAAAACACCGGGGAGCTGTTTTTT. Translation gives CASSQTGTGQNTGELFF.

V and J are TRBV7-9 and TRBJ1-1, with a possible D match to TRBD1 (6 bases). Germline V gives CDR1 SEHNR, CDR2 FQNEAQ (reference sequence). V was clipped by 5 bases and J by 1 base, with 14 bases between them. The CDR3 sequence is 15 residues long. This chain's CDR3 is CASSREQQGNTEAFF. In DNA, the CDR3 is TGTGCCAGCAGCCGTGAGCAACAGGGGAACACTGAAGCTTTCTTT.

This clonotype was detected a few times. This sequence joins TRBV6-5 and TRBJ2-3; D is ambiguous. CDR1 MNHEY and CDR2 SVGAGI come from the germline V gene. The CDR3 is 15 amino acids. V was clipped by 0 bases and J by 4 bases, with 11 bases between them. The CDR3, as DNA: TGTGCCAGCAGTTACTCCCGGTTGATGGCAGATACGCAGTATTTT. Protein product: CASSYSRLMADTQYF.

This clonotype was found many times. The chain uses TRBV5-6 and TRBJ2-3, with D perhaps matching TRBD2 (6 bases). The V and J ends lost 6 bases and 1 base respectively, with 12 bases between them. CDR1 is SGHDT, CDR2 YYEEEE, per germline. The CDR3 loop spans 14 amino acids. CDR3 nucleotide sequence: TGTGCCAGCACCGAGGAGGGGCGCACAGATACGCAGTATTTT. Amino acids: CASTEEGRTDTQYF.

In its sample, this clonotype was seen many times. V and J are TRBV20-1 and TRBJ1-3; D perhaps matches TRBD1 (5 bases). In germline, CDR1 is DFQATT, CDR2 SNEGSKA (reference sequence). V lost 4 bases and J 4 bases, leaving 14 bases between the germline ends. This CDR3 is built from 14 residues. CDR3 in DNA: TGCAGTGCTATTCCGCCAGGGAGAGGAAACACCATATATTTT. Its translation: CSAIPPGRGNTIYF.

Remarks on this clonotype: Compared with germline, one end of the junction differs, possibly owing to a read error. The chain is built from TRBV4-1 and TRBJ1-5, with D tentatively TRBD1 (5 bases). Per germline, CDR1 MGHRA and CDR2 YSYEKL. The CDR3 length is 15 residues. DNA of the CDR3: TGCGCCAGCAGCCAAACGGTGGGGCGCAATCAGACCCAGCATTTT. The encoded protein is CASSQTVGRNQTQHF.

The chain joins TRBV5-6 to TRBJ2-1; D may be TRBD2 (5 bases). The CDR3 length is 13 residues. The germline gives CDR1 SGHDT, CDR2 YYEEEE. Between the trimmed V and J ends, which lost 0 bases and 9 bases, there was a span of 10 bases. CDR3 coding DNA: TGTGCCAGCAGCTTGGGGGCGGGTGCTGAGCAGTTCTTC. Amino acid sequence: CASSLGAGAEQFF.

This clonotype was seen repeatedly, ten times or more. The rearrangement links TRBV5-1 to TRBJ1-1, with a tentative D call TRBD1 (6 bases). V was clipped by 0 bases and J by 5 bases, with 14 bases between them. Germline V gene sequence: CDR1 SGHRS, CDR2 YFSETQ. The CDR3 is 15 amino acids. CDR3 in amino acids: CASSLDQGMETEAFF. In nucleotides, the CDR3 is TGCGCCAGCAGCTTGGATCAGGGGATGGAGACTGAAGCTTTCTTT.

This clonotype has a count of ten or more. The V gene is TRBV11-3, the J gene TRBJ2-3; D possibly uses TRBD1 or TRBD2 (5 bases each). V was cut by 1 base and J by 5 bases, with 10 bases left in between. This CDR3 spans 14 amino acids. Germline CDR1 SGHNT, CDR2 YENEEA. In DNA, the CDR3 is TGTGCCAGCAGCTTAGCGGGGCTGGAAGATACGCAGTATTTT. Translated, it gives CASSLAGLEDTQYF. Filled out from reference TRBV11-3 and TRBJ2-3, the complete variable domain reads EAGVVQSPRYKIIEKKQPVAFWCNPISGHNTLYWYLQNLGQGPELLIRYENEEAVDDSQLPKDRFSAERLKGVDSTLKIQPAELGDSAVYLCASSLAGLEDTQYFGPGTRLTVL.

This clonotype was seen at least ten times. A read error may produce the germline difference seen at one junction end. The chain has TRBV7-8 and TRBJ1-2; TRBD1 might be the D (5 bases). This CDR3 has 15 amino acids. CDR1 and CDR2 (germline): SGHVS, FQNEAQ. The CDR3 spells CASTLLQGPSYGYTF. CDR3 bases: TGTGCCAGCACCTTACTCCAGGGCCCCTCCTATGGCTACACCTTC. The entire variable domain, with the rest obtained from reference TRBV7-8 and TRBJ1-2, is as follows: GAGVSQSPRYKVAKRGQDVALRCDPISGHVSLFWYQQALGQGPEFLTYFQNEAQLDKSGLPSDRFFAERPEGSVSTLKIQRTQQEDSAVYLCASTLLQGPSYGYTFGSGTRLTVV.